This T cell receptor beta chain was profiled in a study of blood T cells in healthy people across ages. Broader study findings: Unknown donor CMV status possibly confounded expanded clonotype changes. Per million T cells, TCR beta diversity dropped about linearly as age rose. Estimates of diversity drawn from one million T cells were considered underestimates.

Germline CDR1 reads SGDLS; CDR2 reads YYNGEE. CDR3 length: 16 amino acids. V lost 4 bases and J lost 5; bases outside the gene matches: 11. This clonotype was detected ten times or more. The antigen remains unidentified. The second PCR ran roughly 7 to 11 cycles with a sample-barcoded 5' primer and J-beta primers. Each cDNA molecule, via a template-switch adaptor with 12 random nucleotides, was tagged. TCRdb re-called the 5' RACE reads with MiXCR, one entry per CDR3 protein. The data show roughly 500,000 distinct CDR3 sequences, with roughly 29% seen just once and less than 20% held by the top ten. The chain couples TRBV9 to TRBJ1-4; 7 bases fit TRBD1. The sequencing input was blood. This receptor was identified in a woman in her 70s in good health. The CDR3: CASSLEGKTGNEKLFF. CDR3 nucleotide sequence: TGTGCCAGCAGCCTAGAAGGAAAGACAGGGAATGAAAAACTGTTTTTT.